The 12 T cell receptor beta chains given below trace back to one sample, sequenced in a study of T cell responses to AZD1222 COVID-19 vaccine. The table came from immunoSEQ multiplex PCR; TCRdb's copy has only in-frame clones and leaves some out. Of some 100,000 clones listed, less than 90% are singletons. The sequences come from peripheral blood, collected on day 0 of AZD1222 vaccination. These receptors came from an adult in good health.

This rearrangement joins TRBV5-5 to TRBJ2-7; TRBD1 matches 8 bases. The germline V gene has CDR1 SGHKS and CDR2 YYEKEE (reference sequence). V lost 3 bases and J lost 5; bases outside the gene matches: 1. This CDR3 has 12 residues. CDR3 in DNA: TGTGCCAGCAGCTCGGACAGGGACGAGCAGTACTTC. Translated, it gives CASSSDRDEQYF.

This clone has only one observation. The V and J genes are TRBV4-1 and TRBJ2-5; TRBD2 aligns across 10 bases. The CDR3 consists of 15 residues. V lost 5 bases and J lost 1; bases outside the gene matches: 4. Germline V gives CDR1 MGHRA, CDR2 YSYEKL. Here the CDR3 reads CASSKGLATQETQYF. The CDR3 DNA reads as TGCGCCAGCAGCAAGGGACTAGCGACCCAAGAGACCCAGTACTTC.

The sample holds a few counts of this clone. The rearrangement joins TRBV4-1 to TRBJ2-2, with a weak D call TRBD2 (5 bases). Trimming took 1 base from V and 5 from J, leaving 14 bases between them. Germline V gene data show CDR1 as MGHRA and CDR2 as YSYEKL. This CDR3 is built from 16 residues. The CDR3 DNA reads TGCGCCAGCAGCCAAGGGCAGGCCACGGGAACCGGGGAGCTGTTTTTT. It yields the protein CASSQGQATGTGELFF.

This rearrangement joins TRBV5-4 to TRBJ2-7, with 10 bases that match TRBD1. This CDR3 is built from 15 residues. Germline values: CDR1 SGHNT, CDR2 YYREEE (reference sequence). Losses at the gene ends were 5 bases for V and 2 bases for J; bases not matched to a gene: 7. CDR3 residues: CASRSGQGGTYEQYF. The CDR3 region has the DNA TGTGCCAGCAGATCTGGACAGGGGGGCACCTACGAGCAGTACTTC.

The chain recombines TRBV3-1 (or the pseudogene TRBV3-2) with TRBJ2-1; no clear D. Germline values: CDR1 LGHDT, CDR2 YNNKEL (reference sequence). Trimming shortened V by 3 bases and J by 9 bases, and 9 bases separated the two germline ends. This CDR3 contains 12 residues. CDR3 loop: CASSQSRFEQFF. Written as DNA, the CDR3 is TGTGCCAGCAGCCAGAGTAGATTTGAGCAGTTCTTC.

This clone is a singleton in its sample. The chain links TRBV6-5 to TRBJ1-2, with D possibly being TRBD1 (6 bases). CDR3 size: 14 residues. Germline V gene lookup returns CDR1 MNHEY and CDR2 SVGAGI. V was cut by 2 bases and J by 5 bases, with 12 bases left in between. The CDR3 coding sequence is TGTGCCAGCAGTTACAACAGGGTAGCTTATGGCTACACCTTC. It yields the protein CASSYNRVAYGYTF.

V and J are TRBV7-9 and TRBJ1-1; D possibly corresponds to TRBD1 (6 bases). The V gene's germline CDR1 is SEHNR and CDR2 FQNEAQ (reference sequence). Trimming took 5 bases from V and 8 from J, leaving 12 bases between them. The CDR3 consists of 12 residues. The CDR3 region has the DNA TGTGCCAGCAGCAGGTCTGACAGGGAAGCTTTCTTT. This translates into CASSRSDREAFF.

CDR3 nucleotide sequence: TGTGCCAGCAGTAAGGGACGGGCGGAAGTCTACGAGCAGTACTTC. Protein sequence: CASSKGRAEVYEQYF. The J gene is TRBJ2-7, the V gene TRBV28, with D perhaps assigned TRBD1 or TRBD2 (5 bases each). Germline lookup yields CDR1 MDHEN and CDR2 SYDVKM. V lost 5 bases and J lost 3, with 17 bases in between. The CDR3 is 15 amino acids.

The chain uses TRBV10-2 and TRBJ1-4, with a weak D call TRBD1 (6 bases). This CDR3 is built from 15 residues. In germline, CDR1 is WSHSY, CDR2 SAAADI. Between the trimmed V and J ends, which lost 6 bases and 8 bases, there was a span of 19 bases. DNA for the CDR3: TGCGCCAGCAGGTCCAACAGGGCTAGGGGAGAAAAACTGTTTTTT. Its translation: CASRSNRARGEKLFF.

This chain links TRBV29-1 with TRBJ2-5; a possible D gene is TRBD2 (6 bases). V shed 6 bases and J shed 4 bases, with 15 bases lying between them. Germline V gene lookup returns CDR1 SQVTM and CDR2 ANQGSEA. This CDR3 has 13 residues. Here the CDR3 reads CSVIGPGGETQYF. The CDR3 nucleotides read TGCAGCGTCATCGGGCCCGGGGGAGAGACCCAGTACTTC.

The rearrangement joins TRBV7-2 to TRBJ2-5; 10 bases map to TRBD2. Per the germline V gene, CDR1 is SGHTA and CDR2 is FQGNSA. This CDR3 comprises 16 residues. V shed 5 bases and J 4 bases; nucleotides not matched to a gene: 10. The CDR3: CASSLDGIAGGETQYF. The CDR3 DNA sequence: TGTGCCAGCAGCCTAGATGGAATAGCGGGAGGAGAGACCCAGTACTTC. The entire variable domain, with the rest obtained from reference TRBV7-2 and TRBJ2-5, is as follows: GAGVSQSPSNKVTEKGKDVELRCDPISGHTALYWYRQSLGQGLEFLIYFQGNSAPDKSGLPSDRFSAERTGGSVSTLTIQRTQQEDSAVYLCASSLDGIAGGETQYFGPGTRLLVL.

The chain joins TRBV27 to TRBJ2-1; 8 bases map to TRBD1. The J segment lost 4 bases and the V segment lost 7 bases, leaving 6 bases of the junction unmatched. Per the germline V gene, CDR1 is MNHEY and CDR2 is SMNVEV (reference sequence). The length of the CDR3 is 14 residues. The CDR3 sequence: CASTLTGGYNEQFF. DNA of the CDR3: TGTGCCAGCACTCTAACAGGGGGATACAATGAGCAGTTCTTC.